This T cell receptor beta chain came from a study of radiotherapy plus CTLA-4 blockade in lung cancer. Background on the study: Objective responses were observed in approximately 17% of patients, and disease control was achieved by just over 30%. Findings and limits, study-wide: Once radiotherapy plus ipilimumab had been given, TCR clones derived from tumor expanded in blood. Early clone dynamics of blood T cells, plus interferon-beta, reportedly predicted response best.

The study gave focal radiation plus ipilimumab CTLA-4 blockade to patients with chemo-refractory metastatic non-small-cell lung cancer. This clone was seen a few times. Its antigen is unidentified. Sequenced by immunoSEQ multiplex PCR; TCRdb stores in-frame clones only, minus some. The table records about 33,000 clones, 81% of them present only once. This CDR3 contains 15 residues. The V and J ends lost 5 bases and 1 base, in that order; junction bases with no gene match: 6. Germline assignment: CDR1 SGHTA and CDR2 FQGNSA. The rearrangement uses TRBV7-2 and TRBJ2-7; the match to TRBD2 covers 9 bases. Sequencing was performed on peripheral blood, taken from a patient treated with radiotherapy plus ipilimumab. The receptor was derived from a human donor with non-small cell lung cancer that progressed on radiotherapy plus ipilimumab. DNA of the CDR3: TGTGCCAGCAGCGCGGGAGGGTTCCCTTCCTACGAGCAGTACTTC. Protein product: CASSAGGFPSYEQYF.